Sequencing of this T cell receptor beta chain was carried out in a study of T cell responses to AZD1222 COVID-19 vaccine. Study results and caveats: Targeting of unmutated variant regions was reportedly seen in nearly half of spike-specific TCRs. Baseline antibody screening turned up just a handful of seropositive AZD1222 recipients. Mostly white British, mostly female donors; authors suggested clonal diversity may be underestimated. A rise in Spike-specific TCR breadth and depth followed two AZD1222 doses.

Worth noting for this clone: Its antigen is unidentified.

The CDR3 covers 14 residues. The germline V gene encodes CDR1 SGDLS and CDR2 YYNGEE. With V trimmed by 3 bases and J by 1 base, 3 bases remained unmatched. Clones were sequenced by immunoSEQ multiplex PCR, and TCRdb holds only the in-frame ones, with some missing. Of under 250,000 clones detected, about 93% appear once; the ten largest clones hold 1%. The source of this sequence is an adult in good health. The material was peripheral blood, obtained on day 0 of MenACWY control vaccination. The chain links TRBV9 to TRBJ1-2, with 7 positions matching TRBD1. CDR3 region: CASSDQGDNYGYTF. Written as DNA, the CDR3 is TGTGCCAGCAGCGACCAGGGGGATAACTATGGCTACACCTTC.